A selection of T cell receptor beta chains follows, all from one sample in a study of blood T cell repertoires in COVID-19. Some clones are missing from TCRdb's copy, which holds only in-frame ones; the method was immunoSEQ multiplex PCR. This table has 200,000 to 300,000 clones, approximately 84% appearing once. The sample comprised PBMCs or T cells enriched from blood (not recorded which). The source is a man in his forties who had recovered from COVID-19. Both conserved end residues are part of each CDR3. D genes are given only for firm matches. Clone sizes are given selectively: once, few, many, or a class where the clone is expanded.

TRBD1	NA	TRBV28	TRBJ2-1	TGTGCCAGCAGCTCCGGGACAGGGTCCTACAATGAGCAGTTCTTC	CASSSGTGSYNEQFF
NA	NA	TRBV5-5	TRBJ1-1	TGTGCCAGCAGCTTAACAGACGACACTGAAGCTTTCTTT	CASSLTDDTEAFF
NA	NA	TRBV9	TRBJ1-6	TGTGCCAGCAGCGTAGACGGGGGGGCTAGATCACCCCTCCACTTT	CASSVDGGARSPLHF
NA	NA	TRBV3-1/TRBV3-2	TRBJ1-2	TGTGCCAGCAGCCAAGGGTCCAGGGAAGGAAACTATGGCTACACCTTC	CASSQGSREGNYGYTF
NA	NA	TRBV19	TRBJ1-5	TGTGCCAGTAGTCCAAAGTTGGCGGATCGTCAGCCCCAGCATTTT	CASSPKLADRQPQHF
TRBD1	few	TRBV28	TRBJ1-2	TGTGCCAGCAGTACGAGGCAGGGGGGCCGTTACGATGGCTACACCTTC	CASSTRQGGRYDGYTF
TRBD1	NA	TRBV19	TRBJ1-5	TGTGCCAGTAGTAGGGCTGAGGGGGCTCAGCCCCAGCATTTT	CASSRAEGAQPQHF
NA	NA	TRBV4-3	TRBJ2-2	TGCGCCAGCAGGTCGGACTACCTTGGGACCGGGGAGCTGTTTTTT	CASRSDYLGTGELFF
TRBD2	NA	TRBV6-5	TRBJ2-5	TGTGCCAGCAGTTCACCAGCGGGAGGGCCGGGAGAGACCCAGTACTTC	CASSSPAGGPGETQYF
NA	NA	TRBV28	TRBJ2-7	TGTGCCAGCAGTTTGAGGTACGAGCAGTACTTC	CASSLRYEQYF
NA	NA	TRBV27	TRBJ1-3	TGTGCCAGCAGTTTGACGGGATTCGGTGGAAACACCATATATTTT	CASSLTGFGGNTIYF
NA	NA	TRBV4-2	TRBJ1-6	TGTGCCAGCAGCCAAGAAGTCAGGGGTAATTCACCCCTCCACTTT	CASSQEVRGNSPLHF
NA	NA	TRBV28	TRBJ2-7	TGTGCCAGCAGTCCCCAGGGTACGCGGTACGAGCAGTACTTC	CASSPQGTRYEQYF
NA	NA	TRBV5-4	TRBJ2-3	TGTGCCAGCAGCGTCCAACTTACGGGGGAAACAGATACGCAGTATTTT	CASSVQLTGETDTQYF
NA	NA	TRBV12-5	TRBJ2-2	TGTGCTTGGGGGAGGACAGGGAACACCGGGGAGCTGTTTTTT	CAWGRTGNTGELFF
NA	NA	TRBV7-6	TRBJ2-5	TGTGCCAGCAGCCTGCAAGAGACCCAGTACTTC	CASSLQETQYF
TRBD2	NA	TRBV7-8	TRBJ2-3	TGTGCCAGCAGCGGCCCAACTAGCGGGGGGTCCCCAAGTACGCAGTATTTT	CASSGPTSGGSPSTQYF
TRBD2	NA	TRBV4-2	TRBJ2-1	TGTGCCAGCAGCCAAGACCCACTAGCGGGGGGCCTAGGTGAGCAGTTCTTC	CASSQDPLAGGLGEQFF
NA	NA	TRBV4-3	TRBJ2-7	TGCGCCAGCAGCCTTCAGGCGTCCCTACCCTACGAGCAGTACTTC	CASSLQASLPYEQYF
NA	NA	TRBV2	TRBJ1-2	TGTGCCAGCAGCCTGGCGGGGGAACTATATGGCTACACCTTC	CASSLAGELYGYTF
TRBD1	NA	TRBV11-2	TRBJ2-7	TGTGCCAGCAGGAACAGGGGGGATCAGTACTTC	CASRNRGDQYF
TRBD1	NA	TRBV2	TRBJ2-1	TGTGCCAGCACAGGACAGGGGGCAGGAAATGAGCAGTTCTTC	CASTGQGAGNEQFF
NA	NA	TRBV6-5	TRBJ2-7	TGTGCCAGCAGTCGGGAGTTTGCCTACGAGCAGTACTTC	CASSREFAYEQYF
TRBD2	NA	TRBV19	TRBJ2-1	TGTGCCAGTAGTATCACTAGCGGATACAATGAGCAGTTCTTC	CASSITSGYNEQFF
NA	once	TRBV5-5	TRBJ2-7	TGTGCCAGCAGCCCGGACAACTACTACGAGCAGTACTTC	CASSPDNYYEQYF
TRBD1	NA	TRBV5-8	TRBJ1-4	TGTGCCAGCAGCTGGGGGGGACAGGGGAATGAAAAACTGTTTTTT	CASSWGGQGNEKLFF
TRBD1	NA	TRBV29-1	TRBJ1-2	TGCAGCGCGGATTGGGACAGCCACTATGGCTACACCTTC	CSADWDSHYGYTF
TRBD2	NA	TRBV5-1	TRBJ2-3	TGCGCCAGCAGCCCGGAGCCACCCCTAGCGGGGGGCACAGATACGCAGTATTTT	CASSPEPPLAGGTDTQYF
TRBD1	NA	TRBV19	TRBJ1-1	TGTGCCAGTAGTATAGAACTGGACAGGGGGTTTGGCACTGAAGCTTTCTTT	CASSIELDRGFGTEAFF
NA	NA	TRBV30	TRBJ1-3	TGTGCCTGGACCACAGGTGCCTCTGGAAACACCATATATTTT	CAWTTGASGNTIYF
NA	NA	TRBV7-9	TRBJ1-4	TGTGCCAGCAGCTTCGGGGGTCTCTATGAAAAACTGTTTTTT	CASSFGGLYEKLFF
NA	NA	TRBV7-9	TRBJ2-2	TGTGCCAGCAGCTTGGCAGACAGGAACACCGGGGAGCTGTTTTTT	CASSLADRNTGELFF
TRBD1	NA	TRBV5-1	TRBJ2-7	TGCGCCAGCAGCCCCTCTCCGGGACAGGGCGACTACGAGCAGTACTTC	CASSPSPGQGDYEQYF
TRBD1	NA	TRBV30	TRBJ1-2	TGTGCCTGGAGGCCTAGCACAGGGGAACTTTACTATGGCTACACCTTC	CAWRPSTGELYYGYTF
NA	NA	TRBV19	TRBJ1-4	TGTGCCAGTAGCCGGGGGACGGCGGTGCCTAATGAAAAACTGTTTTTT	CASSRGTAVPNEKLFF
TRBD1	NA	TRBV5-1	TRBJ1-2	TGCGCCAGCAGCTCGGGGACAGGGCAAGTCTATGGCTACACCTTC	CASSSGTGQVYGYTF
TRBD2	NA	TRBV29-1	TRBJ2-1	TGCAGCGTAACCCCGGCGGGGGTCCTTCGTTCCTACAATGAGCAGTTCTTC	CSVTPAGVLRSYNEQFF
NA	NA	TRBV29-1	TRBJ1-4	TGCAGCGTTGATTCGTCAGGGAAGCATGAAAAACTGTTTTTT	CSVDSSGKHEKLFF
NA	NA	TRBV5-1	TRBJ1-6	TGCGCCAGCAGCTCCGGGAGTGGGAGCTCCTATAATTCACCCCTCCACTTT	CASSSGSGSSYNSPLHF
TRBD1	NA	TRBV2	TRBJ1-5	TGTGCCAGCAGTGAAGTTGCAGGGGGCTTAAATCAGCCCCAGCATTTT	CASSEVAGGLNQPQHF
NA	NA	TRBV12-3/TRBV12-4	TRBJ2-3	TGTGCCAGCACCTCACCTTTCGGAGATACGCAGTATTTT	CASTSPFGDTQYF
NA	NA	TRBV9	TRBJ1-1	TGTGCCAGCAGCGTAGTCAGGGCGGGAGGTCCAGCGAACACTGAAGCTTTCTTT	CASSVVRAGGPANTEAFF
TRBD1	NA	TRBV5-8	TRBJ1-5	TGTGCCAGCAGCCATGGGACAGGGGCCGGGAGTAGCAATCAGCCCCAGCATTTT	CASSHGTGAGSSNQPQHF
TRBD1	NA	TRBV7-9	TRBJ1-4	TGTGCCAGCAGCTCGACAGGGACTAATGAAAAACTGTTTTTT	CASSSTGTNEKLFF
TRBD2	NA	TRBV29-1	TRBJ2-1	TGCAGCGTTGCCCCTAGCGGGGGCTACAATGAGCAGTTCTTC	CSVAPSGGYNEQFF
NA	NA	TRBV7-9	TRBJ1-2	TGTGCCAGCAGCTTGTCAGGGGTGGACTATGGCTACACCTTC	CASSLSGVDYGYTF
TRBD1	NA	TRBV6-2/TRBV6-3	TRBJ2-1	TGTGCCAGCAGTTCCGAAAGTGGACAGGGAGGCTCCTACAATGAGCAGTTCTTC	CASSSESGQGGSYNEQFF
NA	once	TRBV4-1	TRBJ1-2	TGCGCCAGCAGCCAAGAATTGGGCAGGGGACCTTATGGCTACACCTTC	CASSQELGRGPYGYTF
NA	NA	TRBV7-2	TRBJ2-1	TGTGCCAGCAGCTCGGGGAGATCCCCCTACAATGAGCAGTTCTTC	CASSSGRSPYNEQFF
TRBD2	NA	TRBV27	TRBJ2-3	TGTGCCAGCAACCTTGGACTAGCGGGAGGCACAGATACGCAGTATTTT	CASNLGLAGGTDTQYF
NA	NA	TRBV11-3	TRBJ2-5	TGTGCCAGCACCACAACAGGTTCGGAGACCCAGTACTTC	CASTTTGSETQYF
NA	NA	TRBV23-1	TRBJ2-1	TGCGCCAGCAGTCAGCGGCATGAGCAGTTCTTC	CASSQRHEQFF
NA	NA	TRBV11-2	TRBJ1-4	TGTGCCAGCAGCTTGAGTGCGATGGCTAATGAAAAACTGTTTTTT	CASSLSAMANEKLFF
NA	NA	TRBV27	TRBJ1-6	TGTGCCAGCAGTCCCTCCATCCCGGATAATTCACCCCTCCACTTT	CASSPSIPDNSPLHF
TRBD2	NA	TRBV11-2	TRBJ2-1	TGTGCCAGCAGCCAACTGACCGGGACGGGAGGGAGTGAGCAGTTCTTC	CASSQLTGTGGSEQFF